This TCR beta chain emerged from a study of T cells in Graves' hyperthyroidism and ophthalmopathy. Germline lookup yields CDR1 SGHRS and CDR2 YFSETQ. The V segment lost 1 base and the J segment 5 bases; nucleotides outside the gene matches: 4. The CDR3 runs 15 residues. This clonotype showed up many times. Uncontrolled infection, other autoimmune disease, pregnancy and lactation each barred patients from inclusion. The TCR beta CDR3 regions underwent amplification using RNA transcripts as the source. HTBI primers were the set used in a first-round RT-PCR of the TCR CDR3. From the multiplex PCR reads, TCRdb called clonotypes with MiXCR, one entry per CDR3 protein. The sample contains hundreds of thousands of distinct CDR3 sequences, approximately 14% of which appear only once.

The sequencing input was blood. This TCR derives from a woman younger than 30 with Graves' hyperthyroidism. The J gene is TRBJ1-1, the V gene TRBV5-1; 11 nucleotides agree with TRBD1. The CDR3 region has the DNA TGCGCCAGCAGCTTGCGGACAGGGGGCTTTACTGAAGCTTTCTTT. Protein sequence: CASSLRTGGFTEAFF.